This TCR beta chain comes out of a study of CD8+ T cells in alopecia areata. Study as a whole: Tofacitinib lasted 6 to 18 months, then 6 months off drug.

Following RNA extraction, reverse transcription yielded cDNA that acted as the sequencing template. Profiling relied on immunoSEQ multiplex PCR, and the TCRdb table lists in-frame clones only, not all of them. The sample holds about 150,000 clones, roughly 50% seen once. Study results and limitations: Higher clonality was seen in lesional scalp than in normal scalp, especially in alopecia totalis/universalis.

Notes on this clone: What it binds is unknown.

Lesional scalp punch biopsies and peripheral blood were collected from alopecia areata patients. This CDR3 has 13 residues. Unmatched junction bases numbered 3, after V lost 6 bases and J lost 5 bases. Germline V CDR1 and CDR2: MNHNS, SASEGT. The genes are TRBV6-1 and TRBJ1-2; 10 positions agree with TRBD1. This TCR was sampled from a human donor with alopecia areata. The source material was CD4+ T cells sorted from blood. CDR3 residues: CASSRDRGYGYTF. In DNA form, the CDR3 reads TGTGCCAGCAGCCGGGACAGGGGATATGGCTACACCTTC.